This T cell receptor (beta chain) was documented in a study of post-analysis software for immune sequencing data. Study details: The cohort encompassed relapsing-remitting, secondary progressive and progressive-relapsing multiple sclerosis disease courses. Overall study results and limits: Compared with controls, patients had more of 4 to 6 TRBV segments, including TRBV5-6, TRBV5-1 and TRBV20-1.

This clonotype was detected a few times. Its antigen is unidentified. A read error may be the cause here, since a much bigger clone is one base away. The TCR beta cDNA libraries carried unique molecular identifiers. Each CDR3 protein is one row after TCRdb ran MiXCR on the PCR reads. The sample shows fewer than 900,000 distinct CDR3 sequences, more than 45% of them seen only once. The germline CDR1 and CDR2 sequences are SGHRS and YFSETQ. The CDR3 sequence is 14 residues long. This chain joins TRBV5-1 and TRBJ2-4; 13 nucleotides agree with TRBD2. The end of the DNA fits TRBJ2-7 better, so the J call may be wrong. Sample: blood. This TCR was recovered from a girl aged 5 to 17 with multiple sclerosis. This CDR3 is CASSFGLAGVEQYF. CDR3 DNA: TGCGCCAGCAGCTTCGGACTAGCGGGAGTCGAGCAGTACTTC.